This is a list of T cell receptor beta chains from one sample in a study of cytomegalovirus exposure and HLA in healthy donors. The table came from immunoSEQ multiplex PCR; TCRdb's copy has only in-frame clones and leaves some out. The sample totals roughly 30,000 clones. The specimen was PBMCs. These TCRs come from a female donor in good health and CMV-seronegative. The CDR3 runs from the conserved cysteine through the conserved F or W. A D gene is named only where the DNA matches it firmly. The size field is filled for only some rows; it gives once, few, many or a size class.

cdr3_aa	cdr3_nt	d_call	v_call	j_call	clone_size
CATSRDRASPAYEQYF	TGTGCCACCAGCCGCGACAGGGCGTCCCCCGCCTACGAGCAGTACTTC	TRBD1	TRBV15	TRBJ2-7	.
CASSRDRGTNEKLFF	TGTGCCAGCAGCCGGGACAGGGGGACTAATGAAAAACTGTTTTTT	TRBD1	TRBV2	TRBJ1-4	.
CASSLVLAGGLVETQYF	TGCGCCAGCAGCTTGGTTCTAGCGGGGGGTCTTGTGGAGACCCAGTACTTC	TRBD2	TRBV5-1	TRBJ2-5	.
CASSTRDKYNEQFF	TGTGCCAGCAGCACCCGGGACAAATACAATGAGCAGTTCTTC	.	TRBV5-4	TRBJ2-1	.
CASSRGGTEAFF	TGTGCCAGCAGCCGAGGGGGCACTGAAGCTTTCTTT	.	TRBV7-6	TRBJ1-1	.
CASSLNAGSNQPQHF	TGTGCCAGCAGCTTGAATGCAGGGAGCAATCAGCCCCAGCATTTT	.	TRBV5-5	TRBJ1-5	.
CASSLLSDNEQFF	TGTGCCAGCAGCTTGTTGTCCGACAATGAGCAGTTCTTC	.	TRBV5-5	TRBJ2-1	.
CASCCSGGARTDTQYF	TGTGCCAGCTGTTGCAGCGGGGGGGCGCGCACAGATACGCAGTATTTT	TRBD2	TRBV13	TRBJ2-3	.
CASSQPGGVREQFF	TGCGCCAGCAGCCAGCCCGGAGGGGTAAGGGAGCAGTTCTTC	.	TRBV4-1	TRBJ2-1	.
CASSPQGNYGYTF	TGTGCCAGCAGCCCACAGGGGAACTATGGCTACACCTTC	TRBD1	TRBV7-6	TRBJ1-2	.
CASSTSRGPQETQYF	TGTGCCAGCTCAACATCGCGGGGGCCCCAAGAGACCCAGTACTTC	.	TRBV27	TRBJ2-5	.
CASSFIQGTPYEQYF	TGTGCCAGCAGCTTCATTCAGGGTACCCCCTACGAGCAGTACTTC	.	TRBV5-8	TRBJ2-7	.
CASSYPGQAVEAFF	TGTGCCAGCAGTTACCCGGGACAGGCGGTTGAAGCTTTCTTT	TRBD1	TRBV6-5	TRBJ1-1	.
CASRPPGTESTGELFF	TGTGCCAGTAGACCCCCCGGGACAGAGAGCACCGGGGAGCTGTTTTTT	TRBD1	TRBV19	TRBJ2-2	.
CAERTGCNSNYGYTF	TGTGCCGAGCGGACAGGGTGTAATTCTAACTATGGCTACACCTTC	TRBD1	TRBV9	TRBJ1-2	.
CAWTRIASTDTQYF	TGTGCCTGGACCAGGATTGCTAGCACAGATACGCAGTATTTT	.	TRBV30	TRBJ2-3	.
CASSVAGRGSTDTQYF	TGTGCCAGCAGCGTAGCAGGGAGGGGTAGCACAGATACGCAGTATTTT	TRBD2	TRBV9	TRBJ2-3	.
CSVLSGVRESFF	TGCAGCGTTTTAAGCGGGGTTCGGGAATCTTTCTTT	.	TRBV29-1	TRBJ1-1	.
CASSLSGAAVQYF	TGTGCTAGCAGCTTATCAGGGGCTGCGGTGCAGTATTTT	.	TRBV7-7	TRBJ2-3	.
CASSLGRTGDYEQYF	TGCGCCAGCAGCTTGGGAAGGACAGGAGACTACGAGCAGTACTTC	TRBD1	TRBV5-1	TRBJ2-7	.
CASSQEGTVDTGELFF	TGTGCCAGCAGCCAAGAGGGGACAGTGGACACCGGGGAGCTGTTTTTT	TRBD1	TRBV4-2	TRBJ2-2	.
CASSVGQGLDTIYF	TGCGCCAGCAGCGTGGGACAGGGGCTAGACACCATATATTTT	TRBD1	TRBV5-1	TRBJ1-3	.
CASSVDPTVYEQYF	TGTGCCAGCAGCGTCGACCCCACAGTATACGAGCAGTACTTC	.	TRBV9	TRBJ2-7	.
CASSVPLAGGQGTQYF	TGTGCCAGCAGCGTACCCCTAGCGGGGGGGCAAGGTACGCAGTATTTT	TRBD2	TRBV9	TRBJ2-3	.
CASRTQQGQNNSPLHF	TGTGCCAGCAGAACTCAACAGGGGCAGAATAATTCACCCCTCCACTTT	TRBD1	TRBV7-2	TRBJ1-6	.
CASSLWTGQPQHF	TGCGCCAGCAGCTTGTGGACAGGGCAGCCCCAGCATTTT	TRBD1	TRBV5-1	TRBJ1-5	.
CASSLGGPQHF	TGTGCCAGCAGCCTGGGGGGACCCCAGCATTTT	.	TRBV7-9	TRBJ1-5	.
CASSLATTGGYEQYF	TGTGCCAGCAGCTTAGCTACTACGGGAGGGTACGAGCAGTACTTC	TRBD2	TRBV7-2	TRBJ2-7	.
CASTSGRGQETQYF	TGTGCCAGCACCTCTGGGCGGGGGCAAGAGACCCAGTACTTC	TRBD2	TRBV2	TRBJ2-5	.
CAWSVAGAGQPQHF	TGTGCCTGGAGTGTAGCAGGGGCAGGGCAGCCCCAGCATTTT	.	TRBV30	TRBJ1-5	.
CASGLDLVGGQGVSEQYF	TGTGCTAGTGGTTTGGACCTGGTGGGGGGACAGGGGGTCTCCGAGCAGTACTTC	TRBD1	TRBV12-5	TRBJ2-7	.
CASSVLGLDSNEQFF	TGTGCCAGCAGCGTTTTGGGACTAGATAGCAATGAGCAGTTCTTC	TRBD2	TRBV9	TRBJ2-1	.
CASSLAGQGSYEQYF	TGTGCCAGCAGCTTAGCGGGACAGGGTTCCTACGAGCAGTACTTC	TRBD1	TRBV7-2	TRBJ2-7	.
CASQSGPGSSYNSPLHF	TGCGCCAGCCAAAGCGGTCCGGGTTCCTCCTATAATTCACCCCTCCACTTT	.	TRBV5-1	TRBJ1-6	.
CSVVDYRENYGYTF	TGCAGCGTGGTAGATTACAGGGAAAACTATGGCTACACCTTC	.	TRBV29-1	TRBJ1-2	.
CASSPLGQGRANEKLFF	TGTGCCAGCAGCCCCCTTGGACAGGGCCGGGCTAATGAAAAACTGTTTTTT	TRBD1	TRBV28	TRBJ1-4	.
CASSYATGVHEQYF	TGTGCCAGCAGTTACGCGACAGGGGTACACGAGCAGTACTTC	TRBD1	TRBV6-5	TRBJ2-7	.
CASSLGYGGEKLFF	TGTGCCAGCAGCTTAGGGTACGGGGGGGAAAAACTGTTTTTT	.	TRBV7-2	TRBJ1-4	.
CASSERQGNTGELFF	TGTGCCAGCAGTGAAAGGCAGGGGAACACCGGGGAGCTGTTTTTT	.	TRBV6-1	TRBJ2-2	.
CASSMEGLSYNEQFF	TGTGCCAGTAGTATGGAGGGCCTCTCCTACAATGAGCAGTTCTTC	.	TRBV19	TRBJ2-1	medium-sized
CASRDRASYEQYF	TGCGCCAGCAGGGACAGGGCTTCCTACGAGCAGTACTTC	TRBD1	TRBV27	TRBJ2-7	.
CASRGGAARGPETQYF	TGTGCCAGCAGAGGAGGGGCTGCACGGGGTCCAGAGACCCAGTACTTC	.	TRBV28	TRBJ2-5	.
CASSLWDRVKEKLFF	TGTGCCAGCAGTTTATGGGACAGGGTAAAGGAAAAACTGTTTTTT	TRBD1	TRBV28	TRBJ1-4	.